The clone carrying this TCR beta chain was detected only once. The CDR3 has 15 residues. V lost 0 bases to trimming and J lost 5 bases, with 13 bases between them. This sample is drawn from a study of cytotoxic CD8 clonotypes in ibrutinib-treated CLL. Produced via immunoSEQ multiplex PCR; TCRdb's table is partial and in-frame only. The sample has around 140,000 clones; 70% to 90% are singletons. The clonotype originates from a human donor with chronic lymphocytic leukemia. Sequencing was performed on PBMCs, taken after 24 months of ibrutinib treatment. This chain joins TRBV23-1 and TRBJ2-5; possibly TRBD1 or TRBD2 for D (5 bases each). TRBV23-1 is reported as an ORF; its role is uncertain. The CDR3 DNA is TGCGCCAGCAGTCAATCCGCAGGGAGTATCGAGACCCAGTACTTC. The encoded protein is CASSQSAGSIETQYF.